This TCR beta chain is drawn from a study of T cell responses to AZD1222 COVID-19 vaccine. Notes on this clone: Its antigen remains unidentified.

The V end was cut by 0 bases, the J end by 10 bases, with 12 bases between. In germline, CDR1 is SNHLY, CDR2 FYNNEI. The CDR3 has 13 amino acids. Whole-study results and caveats: CD4 TCRs associated with vaccination spanned spike, dominating at 160-218 and 743-854. Spike-specific TCR breadth rose after two AZD1222 doses, and depth rose as well.

TCRdb's copy holds only in-frame clones and misses some; the assay was immunoSEQ multiplex PCR. The sample lists about 120,000 clones; about 91% were seen once. This clonotype was sampled from an adult in good health. The sequencing used peripheral blood, collected on day 0 of AZD1222 vaccination. The genes are TRBV2 and TRBJ1-1, with D tentatively TRBD1 (5 bases). The CDR3 bases are TGTGCCAGCAGTGAAGCTGGGGCAGGGAGAGCTTTCTTT. Translating it yields CASSEAGAGRAFF.